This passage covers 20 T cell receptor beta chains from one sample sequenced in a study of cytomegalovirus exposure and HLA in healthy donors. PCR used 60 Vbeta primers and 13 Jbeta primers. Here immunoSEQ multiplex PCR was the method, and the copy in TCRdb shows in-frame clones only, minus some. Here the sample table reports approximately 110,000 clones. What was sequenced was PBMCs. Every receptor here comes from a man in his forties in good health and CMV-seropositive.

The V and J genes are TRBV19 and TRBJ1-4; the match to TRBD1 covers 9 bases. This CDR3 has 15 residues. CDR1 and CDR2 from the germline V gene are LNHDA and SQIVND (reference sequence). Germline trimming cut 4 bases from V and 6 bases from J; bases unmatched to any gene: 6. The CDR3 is CASSTPRTGDEKLFF. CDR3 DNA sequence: TGTGCCAGTAGTACCCCTAGGACAGGGGATGAAAAACTGTTTTTT.

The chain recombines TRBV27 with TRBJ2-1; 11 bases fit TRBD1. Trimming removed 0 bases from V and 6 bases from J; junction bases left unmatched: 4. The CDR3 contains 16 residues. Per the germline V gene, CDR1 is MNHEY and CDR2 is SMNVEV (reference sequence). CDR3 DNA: TGTGCCAGCAGTTTATCCGGGACAGGGGGGGCCAATGAGCAGTTCTTC. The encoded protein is CASSLSGTGGANEQFF.

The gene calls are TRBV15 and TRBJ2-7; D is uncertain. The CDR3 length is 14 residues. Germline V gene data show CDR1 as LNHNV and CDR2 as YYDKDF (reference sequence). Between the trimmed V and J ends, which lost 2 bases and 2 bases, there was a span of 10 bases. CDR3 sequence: CATSRPTDAYEQYF. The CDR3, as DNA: TGTGCCACCAGCAGACCTACAGACGCCTACGAGCAGTACTTC.

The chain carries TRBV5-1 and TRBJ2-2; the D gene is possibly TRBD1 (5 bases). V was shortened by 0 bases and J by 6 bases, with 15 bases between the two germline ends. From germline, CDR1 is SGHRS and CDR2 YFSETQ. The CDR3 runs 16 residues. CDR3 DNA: TGCGCCAGCAGCTTGGGCAGGGCAGTGGTAGCCGGGGAGCTGTTTTTT. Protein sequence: CASSLGRAVVAGELFF.

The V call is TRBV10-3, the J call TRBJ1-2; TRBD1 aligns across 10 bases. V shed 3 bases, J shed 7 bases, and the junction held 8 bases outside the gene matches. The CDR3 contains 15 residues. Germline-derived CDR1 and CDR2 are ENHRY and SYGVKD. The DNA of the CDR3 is TGTGCCATCAGTGACTACGGGACAGGGGAATTTGGCTACACCTTC. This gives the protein CAISDYGTGEFGYTF.

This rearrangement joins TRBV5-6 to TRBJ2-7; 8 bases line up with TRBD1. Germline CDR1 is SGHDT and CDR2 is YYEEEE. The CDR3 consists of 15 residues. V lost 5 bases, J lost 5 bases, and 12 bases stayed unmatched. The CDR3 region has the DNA TGTGCCAGCAGTTCTCCGCGACAGGGGCCCCACGAGCAGTACTTC. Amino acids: CASSSPRQGPHEQYF.

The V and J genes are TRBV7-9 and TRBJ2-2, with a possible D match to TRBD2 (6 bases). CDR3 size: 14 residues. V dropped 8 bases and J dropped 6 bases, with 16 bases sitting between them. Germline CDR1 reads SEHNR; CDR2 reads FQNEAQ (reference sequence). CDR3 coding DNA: TGTGCCAGCCCCACGGGAGAGACGGCCGGGGAGCTGTTTTTT. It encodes CASPTGETAGELFF.

The CDR3 sequence is CASNSGRASYEQYF. DNA for the CDR3: TGTGCCAGTAATAGCGGGAGGGCCTCCTACGAGCAGTACTTC. The V and J genes are TRBV19 and TRBJ2-5; 11 nucleotides agree with TRBD2. TRBJ2-7 matches the DNA end more closely, so the J call is doubtful. Looked up from germline, CDR1 is LNHDA and CDR2 is SQIVND (reference sequence). This CDR3 contains 14 residues.

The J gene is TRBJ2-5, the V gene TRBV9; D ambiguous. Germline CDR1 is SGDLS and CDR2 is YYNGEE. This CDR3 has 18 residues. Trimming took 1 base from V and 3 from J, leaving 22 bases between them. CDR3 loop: CASSVRDKGLWKEETQYF. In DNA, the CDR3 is TGTGCCAGCAGCGTACGAGACAAAGGCCTTTGGAAAGAAGAGACCCAGTACTTC.

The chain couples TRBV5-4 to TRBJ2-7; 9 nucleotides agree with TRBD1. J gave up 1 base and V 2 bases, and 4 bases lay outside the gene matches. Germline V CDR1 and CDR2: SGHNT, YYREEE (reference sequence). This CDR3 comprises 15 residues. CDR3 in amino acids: CASSLGDRVSYEQYF. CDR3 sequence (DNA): TGTGCCAGCAGCTTAGGGGACAGGGTTTCCTACGAGCAGTACTTC.

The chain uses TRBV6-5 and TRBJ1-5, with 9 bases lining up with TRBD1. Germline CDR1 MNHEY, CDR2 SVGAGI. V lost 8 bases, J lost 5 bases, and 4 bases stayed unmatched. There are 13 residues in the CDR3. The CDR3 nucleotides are TGTGCCAGCGGGGGACAGGGCTATCAGCCCCAGCATTTT. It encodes CASGGQGYQPQHF.

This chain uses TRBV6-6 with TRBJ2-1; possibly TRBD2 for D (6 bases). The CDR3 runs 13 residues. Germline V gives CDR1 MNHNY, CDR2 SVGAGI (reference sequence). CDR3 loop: CATERASYNEQFF. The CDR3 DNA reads TGTGCTACTGAGCGGGCCTCCTACAATGAGCAGTTCTTC.

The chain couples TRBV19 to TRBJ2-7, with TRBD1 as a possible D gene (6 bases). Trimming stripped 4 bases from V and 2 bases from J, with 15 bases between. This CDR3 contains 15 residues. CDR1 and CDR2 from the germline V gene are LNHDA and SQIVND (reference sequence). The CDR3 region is CASSTPDRFPYEQYF. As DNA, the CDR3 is TGTGCCAGTAGTACCCCTGACAGGTTTCCCTACGAGCAGTACTTC.

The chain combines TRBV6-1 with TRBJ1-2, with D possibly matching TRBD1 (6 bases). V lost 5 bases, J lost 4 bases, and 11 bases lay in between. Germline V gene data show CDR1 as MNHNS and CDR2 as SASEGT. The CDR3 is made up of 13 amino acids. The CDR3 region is CASSPQGSYGYTF. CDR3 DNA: TGTGCCAGCAGTCCCCAGGGGAGCTATGGCTACACCTTC.

The DNA for the CDR3 is TGTGCCAGCAGCTGGGGACAGGGGTGGTTCTATGGCTACACCTTC. Translated, it gives CASSWGQGWFYGYTF. The chain employs TRBV5-4 and TRBJ1-2; 10 bases fit TRBD1. Germline V CDR1 and CDR2: SGHNT, YYREEE (reference sequence). This CDR3 spans 15 amino acids. Trimming removed 3 bases from V and 4 bases from J; junction bases left unmatched: 6.

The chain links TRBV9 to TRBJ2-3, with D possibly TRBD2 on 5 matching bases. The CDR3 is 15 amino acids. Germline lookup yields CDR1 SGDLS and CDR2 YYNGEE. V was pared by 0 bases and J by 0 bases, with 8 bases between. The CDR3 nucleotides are TGTGCCAGCAGCGTAGATGAGCGGAGCACAGATACGCAGTATTTT. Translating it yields CASSVDERSTDTQYF.

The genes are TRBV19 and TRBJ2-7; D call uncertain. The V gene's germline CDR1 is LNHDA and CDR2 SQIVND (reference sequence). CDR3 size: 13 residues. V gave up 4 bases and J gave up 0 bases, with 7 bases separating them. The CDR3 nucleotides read TGTGCCAGTAGTAGCGAGAGCTCCTACGAGCAGTACTTC. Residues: CASSSESSYEQYF. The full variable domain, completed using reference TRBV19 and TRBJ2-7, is DGGITQSPKYLFRKEGQNVTLSCEQNLNHDAMYWYRQDPGQGLRLIYYSQIVNDFQKGDIAEGYSVSREKKESFPLTVTSAQKNPTAFYLCASSSESSYEQYFGPGTRLTVT.

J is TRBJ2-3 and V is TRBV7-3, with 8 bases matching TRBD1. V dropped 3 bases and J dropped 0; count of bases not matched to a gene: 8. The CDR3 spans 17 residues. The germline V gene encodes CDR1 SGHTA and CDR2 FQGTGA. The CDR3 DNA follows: TGTGCCAGCAGCTTGGGACAGGTCTCAACTAGCACAGATACGCAGTATTTT. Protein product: CASSLGQVSTSTDTQYF.

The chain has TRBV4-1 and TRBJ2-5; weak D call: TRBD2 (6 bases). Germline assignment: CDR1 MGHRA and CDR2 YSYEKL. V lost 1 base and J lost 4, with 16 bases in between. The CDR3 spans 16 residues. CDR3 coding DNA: TGCGCCAGCAGCCAAGCGGAAACTAGCCCGGTAGAGACCCAGTACTTC. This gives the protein CASSQAETSPVETQYF.

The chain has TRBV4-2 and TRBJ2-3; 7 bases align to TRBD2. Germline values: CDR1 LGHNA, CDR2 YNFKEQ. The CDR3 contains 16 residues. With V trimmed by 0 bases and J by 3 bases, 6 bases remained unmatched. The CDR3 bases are TGTGCCAGCAGCCAAGATCGGCGGGAGAGAACAGATACGCAGTATTTT. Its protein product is CASSQDRRERTDTQYF.